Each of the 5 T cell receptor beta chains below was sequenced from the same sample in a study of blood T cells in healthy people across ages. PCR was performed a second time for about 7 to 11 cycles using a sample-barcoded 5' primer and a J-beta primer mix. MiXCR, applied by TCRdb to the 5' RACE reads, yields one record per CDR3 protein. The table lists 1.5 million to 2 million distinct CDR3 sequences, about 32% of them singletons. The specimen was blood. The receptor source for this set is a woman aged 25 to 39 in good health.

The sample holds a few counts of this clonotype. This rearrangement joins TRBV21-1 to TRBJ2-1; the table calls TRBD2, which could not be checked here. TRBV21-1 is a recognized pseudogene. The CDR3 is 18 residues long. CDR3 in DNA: TGTGCCATGGGTCGACTAGCGGGGGGCGACCTCTCCTACAATGAGCAGTTCTTC. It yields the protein CAMGRLAGGDLSYNEQFF.

The CDR3 DNA is TGTGCCAGCAGCACCGGGACAGGGAACACAGATACGCAGTATTTT. Translated: CASSTGTGNTDTQYF. This chain links TRBV7-3 with TRBJ2-3; 9 bases line up with TRBD1. The CDR3 totals 15 residues. Germline V CDR1 and CDR2: SGHTA, FQGTGA. Trimming cost V 5 bases and J 2 bases; bases outside gene matches: 5.

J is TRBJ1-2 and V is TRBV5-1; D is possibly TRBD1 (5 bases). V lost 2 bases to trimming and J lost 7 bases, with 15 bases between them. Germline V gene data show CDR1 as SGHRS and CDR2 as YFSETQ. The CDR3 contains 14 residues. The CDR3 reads CASSFEIDSCGYTF. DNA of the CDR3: TGCGCCAGCAGCTTCGAAATCGACAGCTGTGGCTACACCTTC.

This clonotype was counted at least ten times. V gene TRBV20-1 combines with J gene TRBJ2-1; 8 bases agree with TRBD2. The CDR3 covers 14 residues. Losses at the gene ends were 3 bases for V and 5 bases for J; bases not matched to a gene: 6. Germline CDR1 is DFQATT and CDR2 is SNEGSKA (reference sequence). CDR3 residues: CSASGGRLHNEQFF. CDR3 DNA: TGCAGTGCTAGTGGCGGGAGGTTACACAATGAGCAGTTCTTC.

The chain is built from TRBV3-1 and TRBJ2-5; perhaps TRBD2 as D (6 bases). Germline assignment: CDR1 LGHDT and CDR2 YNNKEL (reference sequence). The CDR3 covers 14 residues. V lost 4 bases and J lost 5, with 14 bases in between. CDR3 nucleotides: TGTGCCAGCAGCCGGGGAGGCGGGGAGGAGACCCAGTACTTC. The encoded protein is CASSRGGGEETQYF.